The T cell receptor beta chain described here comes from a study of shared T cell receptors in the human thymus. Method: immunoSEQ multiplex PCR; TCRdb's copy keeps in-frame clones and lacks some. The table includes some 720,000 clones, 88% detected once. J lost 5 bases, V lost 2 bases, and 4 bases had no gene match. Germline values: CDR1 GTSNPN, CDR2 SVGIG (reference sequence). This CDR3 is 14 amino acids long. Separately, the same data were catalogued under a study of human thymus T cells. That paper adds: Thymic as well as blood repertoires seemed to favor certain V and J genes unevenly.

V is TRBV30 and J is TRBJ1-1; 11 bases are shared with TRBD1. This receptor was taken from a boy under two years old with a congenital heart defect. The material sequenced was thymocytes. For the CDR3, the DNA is TGTGCCTGGAGTCAGGACAGGGGGCAGACTGAAGCTTTCTTT. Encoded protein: CAWSQDRGQTEAFF.